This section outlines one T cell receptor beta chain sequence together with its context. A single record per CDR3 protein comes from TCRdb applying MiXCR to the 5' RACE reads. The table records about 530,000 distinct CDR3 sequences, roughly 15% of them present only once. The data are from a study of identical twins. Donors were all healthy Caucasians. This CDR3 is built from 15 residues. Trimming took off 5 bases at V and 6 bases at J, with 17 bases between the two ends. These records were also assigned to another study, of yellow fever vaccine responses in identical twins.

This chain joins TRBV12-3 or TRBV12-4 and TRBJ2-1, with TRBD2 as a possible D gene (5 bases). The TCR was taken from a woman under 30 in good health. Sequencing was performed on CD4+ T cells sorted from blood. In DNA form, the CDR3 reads TGTGCCAGCAGTCCCCGGGCGGGTCGATTCAATGAGCAGTTCTTC. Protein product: CASSPRAGRFNEQFF.